This TCR beta chain was recorded in a study of Graves' ophthalmopathy and Graves' hyperthyroidism. Moderate-to-severe activity, CAS ≥3, NOSPECS ≥4 and duration under 3 months were recorded for donors with ophthalmopathy. The starting material, around 9.3 ml of fresh peripheral blood, provided the PBMCs. V dropped 1 base and J dropped 4 bases, with 14 bases sitting between them. CDR1 and CDR2 from the germline V gene are SGHAT and FQNNGV. The CDR3 spans 17 residues. Amplification targeted the TCR beta CDR3 regions, with RNA transcripts as the source material. An opening RT-PCR round employed HTBI primers and preceded a second-round multiplex PCR. TCRdb independently ran MiXCR on the multiplex PCR reads; one entry per CDR3 protein. The table includes 650,000 to 900,000 distinct CDR3 sequences, about 44% detected once.

The chain links TRBV11-2 to TRBJ2-6; D is perhaps TRBD1 (6 bases). This sequence was found in an adult man with Graves' ophthalmopathy. The sample comprised peripheral blood. The chain's CDR3 is CASSLARPGTGANVLTF. Written as DNA, the CDR3 is TGTGCCAGCAGCTTAGCCCGTCCCGGGACAGGGGCCAACGTCCTGACTTTC. The variable domain in full, completed from reference TRBV11-2 and TRBJ2-6, reads EAGVAQSPRYKIIEKRQSVAFWCNPISGHATLYWYQQILGQGPKLLIQFQNNGVVDDSQLPKDRFSAERLKGVDSTLKIQPAKLEDSAVYLCASSLARPGTGANVLTFGAGSRLTVL.